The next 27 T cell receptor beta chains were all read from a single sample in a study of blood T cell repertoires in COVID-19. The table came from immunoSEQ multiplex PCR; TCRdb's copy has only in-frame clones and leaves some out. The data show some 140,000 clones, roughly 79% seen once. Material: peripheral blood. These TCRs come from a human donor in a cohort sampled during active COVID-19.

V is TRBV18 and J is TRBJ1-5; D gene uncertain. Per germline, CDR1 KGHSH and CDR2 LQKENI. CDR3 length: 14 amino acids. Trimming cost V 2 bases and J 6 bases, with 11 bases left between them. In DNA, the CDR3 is TGTGCCAGCTCACCAGGGAGTTATACTCAGCCCCAGCATTTT. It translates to CASSPGSYTQPQHF.

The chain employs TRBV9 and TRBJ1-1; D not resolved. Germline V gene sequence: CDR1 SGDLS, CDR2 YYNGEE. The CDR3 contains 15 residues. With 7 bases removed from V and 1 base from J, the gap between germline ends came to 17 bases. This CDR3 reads CASAPRGGGNTEAFF. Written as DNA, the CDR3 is TGTGCCAGCGCTCCACGCGGTGGTGGGAACACTGAAGCTTTCTTT.

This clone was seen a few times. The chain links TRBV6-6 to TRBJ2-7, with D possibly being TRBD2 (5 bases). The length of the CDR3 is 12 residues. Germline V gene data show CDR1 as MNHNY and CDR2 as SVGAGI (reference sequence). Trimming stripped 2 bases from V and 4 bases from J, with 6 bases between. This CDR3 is CASSYEGYEQYF. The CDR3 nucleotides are TGTGCCAGCAGTTACGAGGGTTACGAGCAGTACTTC.

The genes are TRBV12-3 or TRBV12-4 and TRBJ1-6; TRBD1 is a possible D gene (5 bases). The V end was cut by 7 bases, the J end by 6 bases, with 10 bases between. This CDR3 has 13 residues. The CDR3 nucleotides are TGTGCCAGCACTAAGGACATTAATTCACCCCTCCACTTT. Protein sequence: CASTKDINSPLHF.

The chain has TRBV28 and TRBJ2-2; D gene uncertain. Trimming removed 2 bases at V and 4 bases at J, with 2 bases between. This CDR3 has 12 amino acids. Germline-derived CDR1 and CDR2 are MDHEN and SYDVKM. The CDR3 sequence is CASSLLTGELFF. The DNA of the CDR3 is TGTGCCAGCAGTTTACTCACCGGGGAGCTGTTTTTT.

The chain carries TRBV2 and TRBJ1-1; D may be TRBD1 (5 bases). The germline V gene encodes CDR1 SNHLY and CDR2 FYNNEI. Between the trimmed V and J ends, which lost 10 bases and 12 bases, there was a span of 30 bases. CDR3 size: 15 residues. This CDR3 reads CAINLRIDGLSGSFF. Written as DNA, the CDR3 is TGTGCCATTAATTTACGCATAGACGGGCTTTCAGGGTCTTTCTTT.

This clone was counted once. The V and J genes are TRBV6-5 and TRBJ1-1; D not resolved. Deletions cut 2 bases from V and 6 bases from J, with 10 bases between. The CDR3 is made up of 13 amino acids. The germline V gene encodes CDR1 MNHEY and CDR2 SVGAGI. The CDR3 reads CASSYGTASEAFF. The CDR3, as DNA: TGTGCCAGCAGTTACGGTACAGCCTCTGAAGCTTTCTTT.

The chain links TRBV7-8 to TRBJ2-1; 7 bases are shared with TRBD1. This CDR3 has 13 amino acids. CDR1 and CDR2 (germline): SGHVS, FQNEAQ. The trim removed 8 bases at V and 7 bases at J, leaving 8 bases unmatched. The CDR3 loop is CASRQGVNNEQFF. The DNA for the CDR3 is TGTGCCAGCCGACAGGGCGTTAATAATGAGCAGTTCTTC.

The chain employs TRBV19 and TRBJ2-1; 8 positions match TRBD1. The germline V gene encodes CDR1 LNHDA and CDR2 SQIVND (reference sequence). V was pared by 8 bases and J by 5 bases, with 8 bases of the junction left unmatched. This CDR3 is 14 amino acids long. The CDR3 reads CASSPGQDHNEQFF. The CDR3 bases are TGTGCCAGTTCACCGGGACAGGACCACAATGAGCAGTTCTTC.

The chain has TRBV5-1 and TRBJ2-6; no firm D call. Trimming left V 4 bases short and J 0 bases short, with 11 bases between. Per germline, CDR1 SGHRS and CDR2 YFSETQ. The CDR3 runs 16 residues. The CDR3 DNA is TGCGCCAGCAGCGTGGGCACCGGCTCTGGGGCCAACGTCCTGACTTTC. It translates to CASSVGTGSGANVLTF.

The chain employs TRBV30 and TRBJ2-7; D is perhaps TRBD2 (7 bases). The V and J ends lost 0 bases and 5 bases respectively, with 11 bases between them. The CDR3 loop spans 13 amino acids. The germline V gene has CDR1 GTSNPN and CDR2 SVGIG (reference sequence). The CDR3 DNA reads TGTGCCTGGAGTGTTGCGGGGGCCCACGAGCAGTACTTC. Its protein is CAWSVAGAHEQYF. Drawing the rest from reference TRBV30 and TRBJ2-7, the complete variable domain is SQTIHQWPATLVQPVGSPLSLECTVEGTSNPNLYWYRQAAGRGLQLLFYSVGIGQISSEVPQNLSASRPQDRQFILSSKKLLLSDSGFYLCAWSVAGAHEQYFGPGTRLTVT.

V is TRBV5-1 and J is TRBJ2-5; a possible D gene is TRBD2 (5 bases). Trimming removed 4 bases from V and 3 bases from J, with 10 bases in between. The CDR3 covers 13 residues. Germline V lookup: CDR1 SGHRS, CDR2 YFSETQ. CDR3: CASSITGKETQYF. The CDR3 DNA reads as TGCGCCAGCAGCATAACCGGGAAAGAGACCCAGTACTTC.

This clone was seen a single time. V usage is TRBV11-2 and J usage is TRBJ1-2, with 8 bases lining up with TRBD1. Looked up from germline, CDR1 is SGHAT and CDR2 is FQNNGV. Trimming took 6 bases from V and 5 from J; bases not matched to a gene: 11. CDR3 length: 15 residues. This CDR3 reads CASRRGQGAMYGYTF. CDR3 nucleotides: TGTGCCAGCAGACGCGGACAGGGCGCGATGTATGGCTACACCTTC.

This CDR3 is CASSKDRGTDTQYF. In DNA form, the CDR3 reads TGTGCCAGCAGTAAGGACAGGGGCACAGATACGCAGTATTTT. V gene TRBV27 combines with J gene TRBJ2-3; TRBD1 matches at 8 bases. This CDR3 is built from 14 residues. The V gene end was trimmed by 5 bases and the J gene end by 1 base; junction bases not matched to a gene: 2. Germline values: CDR1 MNHEY, CDR2 SMNVEV (reference sequence).

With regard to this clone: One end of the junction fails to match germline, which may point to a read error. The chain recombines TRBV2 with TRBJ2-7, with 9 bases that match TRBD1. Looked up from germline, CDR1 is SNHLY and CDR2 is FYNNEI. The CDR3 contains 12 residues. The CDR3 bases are TGTGCCAGCAACTCGAGTCCGGGACAGGGAGACTTC. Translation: CASNSSPGQGDF. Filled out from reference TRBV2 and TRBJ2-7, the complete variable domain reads EPEVTQTPSHQVTQMGQEVILRCVPISNHLYFYWYRQILGQKVEFLVSFYNNEISEKSEIFDDQFSVERPDGSNFTLKIRSTKLEDSAMYFCASNSSPGQGDFGPGTRLTVT.

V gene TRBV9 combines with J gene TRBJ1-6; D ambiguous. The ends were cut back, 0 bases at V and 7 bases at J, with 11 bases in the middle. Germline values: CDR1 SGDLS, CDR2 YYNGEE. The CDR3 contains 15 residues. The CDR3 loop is CASSVDHGINSPLHF. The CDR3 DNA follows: TGTGCCAGCAGCGTAGATCACGGGATAAATTCACCCCTCCACTTT. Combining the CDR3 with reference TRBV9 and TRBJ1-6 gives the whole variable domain DSGVTQTPKHLITATGQRVTLRCSPRSGDLSVYWYQQSLDQGLQFLIQYYNGEERAKGNILERFSAQQFPDLHSELNLSSLELGDSALYFCASSVDHGINSPLHFGNGTRLTVT.

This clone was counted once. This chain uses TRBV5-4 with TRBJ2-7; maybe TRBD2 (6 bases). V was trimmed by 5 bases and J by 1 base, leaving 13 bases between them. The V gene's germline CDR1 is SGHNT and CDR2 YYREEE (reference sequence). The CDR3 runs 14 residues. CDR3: CASRVGGSSYEQYF. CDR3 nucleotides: TGTGCCAGCAGGGTGGGGGGATCTTCCTACGAGCAGTACTTC.

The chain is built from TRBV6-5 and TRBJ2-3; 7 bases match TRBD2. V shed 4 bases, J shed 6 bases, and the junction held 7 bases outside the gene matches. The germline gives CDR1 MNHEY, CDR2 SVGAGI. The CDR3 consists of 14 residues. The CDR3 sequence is CASSLGGEGDTQYF. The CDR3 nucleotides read TGTGCCAGCAGTTTGGGGGGGGAGGGGGATACGCAGTATTTT.

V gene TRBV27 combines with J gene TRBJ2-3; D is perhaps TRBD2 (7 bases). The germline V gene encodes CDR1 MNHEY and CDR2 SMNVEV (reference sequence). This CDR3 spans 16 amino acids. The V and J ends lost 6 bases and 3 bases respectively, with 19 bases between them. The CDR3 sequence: CASRLQGGGRTDTQYF. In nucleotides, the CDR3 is TGTGCCAGCAGACTGCAAGGGGGGGGGAGAACAGATACGCAGTATTTT.

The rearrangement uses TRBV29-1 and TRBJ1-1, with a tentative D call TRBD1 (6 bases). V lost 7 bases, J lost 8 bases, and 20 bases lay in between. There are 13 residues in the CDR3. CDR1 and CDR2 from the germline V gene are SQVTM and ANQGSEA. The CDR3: CSASRPTGPEAFF. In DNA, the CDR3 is TGCAGCGCCAGCCGACCCACAGGGCCCGAAGCTTTCTTT.

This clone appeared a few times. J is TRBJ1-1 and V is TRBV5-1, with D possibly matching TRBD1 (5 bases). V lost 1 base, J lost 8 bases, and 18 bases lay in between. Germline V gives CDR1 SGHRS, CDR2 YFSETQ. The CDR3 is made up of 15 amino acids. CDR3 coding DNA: TGCGCCAGCAGCTTGTGGGCAGGGACTCGCCTAGAAGCTTTCTTT. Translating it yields CASSLWAGTRLEAFF.

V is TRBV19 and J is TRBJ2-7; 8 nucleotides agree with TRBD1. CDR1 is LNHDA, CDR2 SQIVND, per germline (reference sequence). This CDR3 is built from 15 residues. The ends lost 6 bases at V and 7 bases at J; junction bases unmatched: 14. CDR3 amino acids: CASSRSTGASREQYF. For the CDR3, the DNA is TGTGCCAGTAGCCGTTCGACAGGGGCGTCGAGGGAGCAGTACTTC.

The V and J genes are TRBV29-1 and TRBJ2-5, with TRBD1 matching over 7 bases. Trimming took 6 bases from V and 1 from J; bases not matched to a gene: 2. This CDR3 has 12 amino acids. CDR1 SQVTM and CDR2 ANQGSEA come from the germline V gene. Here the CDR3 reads CSVNRGQETQYF. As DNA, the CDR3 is TGCAGCGTAAACAGGGGCCAAGAGACCCAGTACTTC.

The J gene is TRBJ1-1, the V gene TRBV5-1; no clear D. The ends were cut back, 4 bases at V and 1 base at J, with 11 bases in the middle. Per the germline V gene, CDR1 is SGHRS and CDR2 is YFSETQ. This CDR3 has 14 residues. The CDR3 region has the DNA TGCGCCAGCAGCCCGAGGTTAGCGAACACTGAAGCTTTCTTT. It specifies CASSPRLANTEAFF.

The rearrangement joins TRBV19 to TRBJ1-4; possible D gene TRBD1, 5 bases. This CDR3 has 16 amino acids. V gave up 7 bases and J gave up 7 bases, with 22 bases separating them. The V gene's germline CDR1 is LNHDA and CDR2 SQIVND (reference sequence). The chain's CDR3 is CASTSTRTRRGEKLFF. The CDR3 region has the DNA TGTGCCAGTACCTCGACCCGGACCCGGAGGGGTGAAAAACTGTTTTTT.

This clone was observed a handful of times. The CDR3 loop reads CASSESGTAKLFF. The CDR3 DNA sequence: TGTGCCAGCAGTGAATCCGGGACAGCAAAACTGTTTTTT. J is TRBJ1-4 and V is TRBV6-1; 7 bases agree with TRBD1. The CDR3 consists of 13 residues. Germline loops: CDR1 MNHNS, CDR2 SASEGT. The V and J ends lost 2 bases and 10 bases, in that order; junction bases with no gene match: 4.

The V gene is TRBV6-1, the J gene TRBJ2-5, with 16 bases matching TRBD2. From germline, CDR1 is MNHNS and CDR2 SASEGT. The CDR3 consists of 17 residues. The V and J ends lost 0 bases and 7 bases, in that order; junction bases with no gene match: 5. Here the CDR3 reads CASSEAGLAGGRGTQYF. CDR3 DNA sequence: TGTGCCAGCAGTGAAGCGGGACTAGCGGGGGGGCGTGGGACCCAGTACTTC.